By its share, the clone carrying this T cell receptor (delta chain) is large. Antigen: not known. This CDR3 is also generated by other DNA sequences in the sample. The data were obtained in a study of gammadelta T cells in human blood. Study-level results: Microbial exposure reportedly appeared to drive polyclonal expansion of innate gamma-delta T cells right after birth.

TCRdb reanalysed the RT-PCR reads via CATT. The data contain about 1,900 delta-chain clones, less than 3% of them singletons. Germline V CDR1 and CDR2: GEAIGNYY, EKD. After removal of 5 bases from V and 0 bases from J, the junction contained 8 bases not matched to a gene. The CDR3 is 16 amino acids. This receptor was identified in a human fetus. The chain recombines TRDV2 with TRDJ2; 7 bases are shared with TRDD3. Material: Vgamma9Vdelta2 gamma-delta T cells from fetal blood. CDR3: CACASGGPPLTAQLFF. The DNA for the CDR3 is TGTGCCTGTGCTAGTGGGGGACCTCCTTTGACAGCACAACTCTTCTTT.